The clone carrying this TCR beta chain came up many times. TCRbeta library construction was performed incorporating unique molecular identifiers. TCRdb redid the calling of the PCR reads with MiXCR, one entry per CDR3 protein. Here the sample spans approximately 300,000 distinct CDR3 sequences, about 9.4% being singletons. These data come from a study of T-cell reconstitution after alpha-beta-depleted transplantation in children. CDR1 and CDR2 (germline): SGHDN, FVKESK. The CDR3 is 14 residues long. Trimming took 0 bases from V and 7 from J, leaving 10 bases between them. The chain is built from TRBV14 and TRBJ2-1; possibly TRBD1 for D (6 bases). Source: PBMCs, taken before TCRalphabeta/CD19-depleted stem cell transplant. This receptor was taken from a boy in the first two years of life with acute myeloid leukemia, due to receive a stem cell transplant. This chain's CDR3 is CASSQDWGLNEQFF. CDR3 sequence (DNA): TGTGCCAGCAGCCAAGATTGGGGGCTTAATGAGCAGTTCTTC.